The clone carrying this T cell receptor (beta chain) has only a few counts. TCRdb processed the 5' RACE reads anew with MiXCR; each CDR3 protein has one entry. This table has about 70,000 distinct CDR3 sequences, 11% appearing once. This sample is part of a study of early T cells in non-severe SARS-CoV-2 infection. Sequencing input: whole blood. This TCR was sampled from an adult who was a healthcare worker with PCR-confirmed SARS-CoV-2 infection or an uninfected control (not recorded which).

DNA of the CDR3: TGTGCCAGCAGCCACGGGGGACTAGCATACGAGCAGTACTTC. Amino acid sequence: CASSHGGLAYEQYF. The J gene is TRBJ2-7, the V gene TRBV13, with 9 positions matching TRBD2. V gave up 5 bases and J gave up 4 bases; unmatched junction bases: 6. This CDR3 has 14 residues. The germline gives CDR1 PRHDT, CDR2 FYEKMQ (reference sequence).